Listed below are T cell receptor beta chains from one sample, sequenced in a study of blood T cell repertoires in COVID-19. The data were produced by immunoSEQ multiplex PCR, yet TCRdb's version contains in-frame clones alone and is incomplete. The sample lists 110,000 to 150,000 clones; around four fifths were seen once. Sequenced: PBMCs or T cells enriched from blood (not recorded which). Source of these receptors: a woman in her 40s who had recovered from COVID-19. The CDR3 runs from the conserved cysteine through the conserved F or W. The D gene is left open where the match is weak. Size values are once, few and many counts, or a class for expanded clones, and some rows have none.

d_gene | abundance | j_gene | v_gene | CDR3nt | CDR3aa
TRBD2 | . | TRBJ2-6 | TRBV7-8 | TGTGCCAGCAGCTTTAAACTAGCGGGGACCTCTGGGGCCAACGTCCTGACTTTC | CASSFKLAGTSGANVLTF
. | . | TRBJ1-1 | TRBV9 | TGTGCCAGCAGCGTAGCAGGGGACACTGAAGCTTTCTTT | CASSVAGDTEAFF
TRBD2 | few | TRBJ2-5 | TRBV12-5 | TGTGCTAGTGGTTTAAGGGGAGGGGAGACCCAGTACTTC | CASGLRGGETQYF
TRBD1 | . | TRBJ1-1 | TRBV11-3 | TGTGCCAGCAGCTCGGACAGGCATGGTGAAGCTTTCTTT | CASSSDRHGEAFF
. | . | TRBJ2-5 | TRBV7-9 | TGTGCCAGCAGCTTCTACTTCCGTGAGGGAAAAGAGACCCAGTACTTC | CASSFYFREGKETQYF
. | . | TRBJ1-1 | TRBV10-3 | TGTGCCATCAGGGGACATACAAGGAACACTGAAGCTTTCTTT | CAIRGHTRNTEAFF
. | . | TRBJ2-1 | TRBV12-5 | TGTGCTAGTGGGCCACTGAGGGGGAGCTCCTACAATGAGCAGTTCTTC | CASGPLRGSSYNEQFF
. | . | TRBJ2-7 | TRBV3-1/TRBV3-2 | TGTGCCAGCAAGCCCTCGGACACATCCTACGAGCAGTACTTC | CASKPSDTSYEQYF
. | . | TRBJ2-3 | TRBV29-1 | TGCAGCATCTTGCGGGGAAGCACAGATACGCAGTATTTT | CSILRGSTDTQYF
TRBD1 | . | TRBJ1-2 | TRBV4-1 | TGCGCCAGCAGCCAAGGGCGCCGGACAGGGGCCGTCTATGGCTACACCTTC | CASSQGRRTGAVYGYTF
TRBD2 | . | TRBJ2-3 | TRBV5-4 | TGTGCCAGCAGCACGGGACTAGCGAACACAGATACGCAGTATTTT | CASSTGLANTDTQYF
TRBD1 | . | TRBJ2-7 | TRBV6-1 | TGTGCCAGCAGTGACGACAGGGGGTCCTACGAGCAGTACTTC | CASSDDRGSYEQYF
TRBD2 | . | TRBJ2-7 | TRBV6-1 | TGTGCCAGCAGTGAGGGACTAGCGGGAGCCAACTACGAGCAGTACTTC | CASSEGLAGANYEQYF
TRBD2 | . | TRBJ2-1 | TRBV9 | TGTGCCAACAGCGTCGGGGGGGCCACTCGAGAGCAGTTCTTC | CANSVGGATREQFF
. | . | TRBJ1-4 | TRBV3-1/TRBV3-2 | TGTGCCAGCAGCCAAGAAGGGGGGGATGAAAAACTGTTTTTT | CASSQEGGDEKLFF
. | . | TRBJ2-1 | TRBV5-6 | TGTGCCAGCAGCATGGCGGGGTCGAGAAGCTCCTACAATGAGCAGTTCTTC | CASSMAGSRSSYNEQFF
TRBD2 | . | TRBJ2-1 | TRBV4-1 | TGCGCCAGCAGCCGTGGGACTAGCGGATGGCTTGAGCAGTTCTTC | CASSRGTSGWLEQFF
. | . | TRBJ2-7 | TRBV29-1 | TGCAGCGCCGAGGGGGGGGAATCTCCCTACGAGCAGTACTTC | CSAEGGESPYEQYF
TRBD1 | . | TRBJ1-1 | TRBV7-8 | TGTGCCAGCAGCTTAGTCACCCCAGGGGGCCCTATGAACACTGAAGCTTTCTTT | CASSLVTPGGPMNTEAFF
TRBD1 | . | TRBJ1-3 | TRBV9 | TGTGCCAGCAGCCGTCTCGACAGGGGGTCTGGAAACACCATATATTTT | CASSRLDRGSGNTIYF
. | once | TRBJ1-3 | TRBV11-3 | TGTGCCAGCAGCTTAGACGCCAGCGGGACTGGAAACACCATATATTTT | CASSLDASGTGNTIYF
. | . | TRBJ2-1 | TRBV12-3/TRBV12-4 | TGTGCCAGCAACCCTATAGGGGGAAATGAGCAGTTCTTC | CASNPIGGNEQFF
. | . | TRBJ2-2 | TRBV5-1 | TGCGCCAGCAGCTTGAGCTCTGGCGGAGGGGACAACACCGGGGAGCTGTTTTTT | CASSLSSGGGDNTGELFF
. | . | TRBJ1-2 | TRBV4-2 | TGTGCCAGCAGCCCCCGGGATCAATCTAACTATGGCTACACCTTC | CASSPRDQSNYGYTF
TRBD2 | . | TRBJ2-1 | TRBV7-2 | TGTGCCAGCTGTCTAAGCGGGGGAGGGTATGAGCAGTTCTTC | CASCLSGGGYEQFF
. | . | TRBJ2-7 | TRBV5-6 | TGTGCCAGCAGCGGCGGTTCCTACGAGCAGTACTTC | CASSGGSYEQYF
. | . | TRBJ1-1 | TRBV3-1/TRBV3-2 | TGTGCCAGCAGTCCCTCCAGGAAGGTCGAAGCTTTCTTT | CASSPSRKVEAFF
. | . | TRBJ2-3 | TRBV5-8 | TGTGCCAGCAGCTTGGATCGTGTAGCGGACACAGATACGCAGTATTTT | CASSLDRVADTDTQYF
. | . | TRBJ2-1 | TRBV19 | TGTGCCAGTAGTATACTAGCTACCCCCTACAATGAGCAGTTCTTC | CASSILATPYNEQFF
. | . | TRBJ2-3 | TRBV9 | TGTGCCAGCAGTCTCTTAGCGTCAAGCACAGATACGCAGTATTTT | CASSLLASSTDTQYF
. | . | TRBJ2-2 | TRBV24-1 | TGTGCCACCAGTGATTCCGGGACTAACACCGGGGAGCTGTTTTTT | CATSDSGTNTGELFF
TRBD1 | . | TRBJ1-6 | TRBV6-5 | TGTGCCAGCAGTCTTTCGACAGGGGATTCACCCCTCCACTTT | CASSLSTGDSPLHF
TRBD2 | once | TRBJ2-3 | TRBV20-1 | TGCAGTGCTAGTATGGGGACTAGCGGGGGTGATACGCAGTATTTT | CSASMGTSGGDTQYF